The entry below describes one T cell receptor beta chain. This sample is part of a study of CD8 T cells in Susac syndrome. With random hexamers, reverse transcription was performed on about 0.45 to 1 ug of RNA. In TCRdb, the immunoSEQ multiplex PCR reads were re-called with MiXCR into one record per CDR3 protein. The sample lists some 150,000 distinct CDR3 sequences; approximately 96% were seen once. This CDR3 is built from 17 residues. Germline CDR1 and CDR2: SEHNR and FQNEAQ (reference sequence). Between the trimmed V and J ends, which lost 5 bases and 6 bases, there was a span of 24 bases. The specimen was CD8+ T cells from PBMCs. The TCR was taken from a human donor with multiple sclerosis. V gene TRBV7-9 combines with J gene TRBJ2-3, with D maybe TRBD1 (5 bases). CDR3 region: CASSLFFGATLLDTQYF. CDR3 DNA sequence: TGTGCCAGCAGCCTCTTTTTTGGGGCAACCCTCCTTGATACGCAGTATTTT.